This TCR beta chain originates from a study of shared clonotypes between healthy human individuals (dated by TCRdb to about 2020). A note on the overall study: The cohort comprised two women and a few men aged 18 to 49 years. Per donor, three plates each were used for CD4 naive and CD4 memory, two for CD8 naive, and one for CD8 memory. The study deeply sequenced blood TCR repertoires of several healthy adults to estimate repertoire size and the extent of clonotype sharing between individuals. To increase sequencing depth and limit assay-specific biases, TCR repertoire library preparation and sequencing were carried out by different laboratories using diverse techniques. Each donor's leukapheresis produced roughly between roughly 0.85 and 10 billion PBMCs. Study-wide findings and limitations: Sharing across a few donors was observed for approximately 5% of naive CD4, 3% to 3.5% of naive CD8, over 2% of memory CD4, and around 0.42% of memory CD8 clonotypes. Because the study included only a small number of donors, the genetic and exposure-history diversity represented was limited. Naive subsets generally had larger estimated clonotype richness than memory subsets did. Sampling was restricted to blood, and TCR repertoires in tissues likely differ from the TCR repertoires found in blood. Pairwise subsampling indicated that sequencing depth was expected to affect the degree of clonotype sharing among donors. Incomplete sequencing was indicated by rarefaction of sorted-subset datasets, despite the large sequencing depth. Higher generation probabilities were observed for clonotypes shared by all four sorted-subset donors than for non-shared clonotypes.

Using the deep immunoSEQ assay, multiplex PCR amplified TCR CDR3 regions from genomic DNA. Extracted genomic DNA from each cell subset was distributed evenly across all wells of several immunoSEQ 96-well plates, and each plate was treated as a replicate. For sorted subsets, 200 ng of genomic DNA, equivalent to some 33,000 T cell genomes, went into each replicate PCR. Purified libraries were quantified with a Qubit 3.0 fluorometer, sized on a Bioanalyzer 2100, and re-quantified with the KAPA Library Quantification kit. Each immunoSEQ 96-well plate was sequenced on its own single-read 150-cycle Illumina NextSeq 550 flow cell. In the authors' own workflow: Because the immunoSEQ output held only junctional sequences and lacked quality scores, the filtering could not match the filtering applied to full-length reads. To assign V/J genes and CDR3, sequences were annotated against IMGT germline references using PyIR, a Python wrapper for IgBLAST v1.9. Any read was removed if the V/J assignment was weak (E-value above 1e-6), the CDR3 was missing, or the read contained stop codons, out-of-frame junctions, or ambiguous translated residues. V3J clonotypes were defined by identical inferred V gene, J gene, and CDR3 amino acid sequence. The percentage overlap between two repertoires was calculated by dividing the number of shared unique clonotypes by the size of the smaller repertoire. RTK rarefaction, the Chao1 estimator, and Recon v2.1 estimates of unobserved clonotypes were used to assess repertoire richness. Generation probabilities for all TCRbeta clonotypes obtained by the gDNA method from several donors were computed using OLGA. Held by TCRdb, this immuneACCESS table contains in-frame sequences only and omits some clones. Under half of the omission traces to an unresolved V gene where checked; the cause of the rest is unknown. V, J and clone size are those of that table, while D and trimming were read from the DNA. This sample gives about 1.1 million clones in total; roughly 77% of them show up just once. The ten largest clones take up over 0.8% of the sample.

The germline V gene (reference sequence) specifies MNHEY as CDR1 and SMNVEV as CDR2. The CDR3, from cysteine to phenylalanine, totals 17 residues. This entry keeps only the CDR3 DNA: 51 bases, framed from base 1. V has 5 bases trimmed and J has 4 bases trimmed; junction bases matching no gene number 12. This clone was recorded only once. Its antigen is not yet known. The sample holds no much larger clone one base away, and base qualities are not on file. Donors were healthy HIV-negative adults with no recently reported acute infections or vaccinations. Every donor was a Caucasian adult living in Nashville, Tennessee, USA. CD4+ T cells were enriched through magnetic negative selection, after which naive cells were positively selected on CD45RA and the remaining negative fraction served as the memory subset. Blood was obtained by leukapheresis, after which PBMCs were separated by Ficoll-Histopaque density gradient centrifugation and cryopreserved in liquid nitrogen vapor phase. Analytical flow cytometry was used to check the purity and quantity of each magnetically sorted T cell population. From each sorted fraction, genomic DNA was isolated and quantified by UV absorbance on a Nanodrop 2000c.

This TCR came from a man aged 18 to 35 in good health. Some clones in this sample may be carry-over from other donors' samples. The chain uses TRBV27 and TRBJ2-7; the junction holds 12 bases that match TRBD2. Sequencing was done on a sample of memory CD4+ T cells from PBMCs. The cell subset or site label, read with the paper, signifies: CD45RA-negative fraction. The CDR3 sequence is CASSPRTSGILDYEQYF. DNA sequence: TGTGCCAGCAGTCCAAGGACTAGCGGGATCCTTGATTACGAGCAGTACTTC.